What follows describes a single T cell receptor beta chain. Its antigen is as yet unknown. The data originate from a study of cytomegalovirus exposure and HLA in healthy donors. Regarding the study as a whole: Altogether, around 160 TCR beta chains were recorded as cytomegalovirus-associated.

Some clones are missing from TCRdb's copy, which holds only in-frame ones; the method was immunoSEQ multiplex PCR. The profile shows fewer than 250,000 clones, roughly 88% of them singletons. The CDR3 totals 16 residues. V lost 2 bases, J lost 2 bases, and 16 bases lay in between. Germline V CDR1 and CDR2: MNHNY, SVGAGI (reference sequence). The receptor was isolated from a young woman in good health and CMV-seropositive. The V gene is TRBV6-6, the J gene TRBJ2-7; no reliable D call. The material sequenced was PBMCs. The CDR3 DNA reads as TGTGCCAGCAGTTACCCTCGAACGAGGTCCACCTACGAGCAGTACTTC. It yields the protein CASSYPRTRSTYEQYF.